Listed below are T cell receptor beta chains from one sample, sequenced in a study of metastatic and nonmetastatic thyroid tumors. TCRdb re-processed the PCR reads through MiXCR. The data show 30,000 to 40,000 clones, about a third seen once. Sequencing was performed on tumor tissue. These receptors were taken from a female donor with papillary thyroid cancer or a benign thyroid nodule (not recorded which). Some clones in this sample may be carry-over from other donors' samples. CDR3s include the opening cysteine and the closing phenylalanine or tryptophan. D genes are given only for firm matches. A clone size is listed for some rows: how often the clone was seen (once, few, many), or a class if it is expanded.

D gene: -
J gene: TRBJ2-2
clone size: -
V gene: TRBV27
CDR3 protein: CASSPAPGDTGELFF
CDR3 DNA: TGTGCCAGCAGCCCGGCGCCTGGGGACACCGGGGAGCTGTTTTTT

D gene: TRBD2
J gene: TRBJ2-7
clone size: few
V gene: TRBV28
CDR3 protein: CASSPRLAGEEQYF
CDR3 DNA: TGTGCCAGCAGTCCCCGACTAGCGGGAGAAGAGCAGTACTTC

D gene: -
J gene: TRBJ2-7
clone size: few
V gene: TRBV6-1
CDR3 protein: CASNPVSGTAYEQYF
CDR3 DNA: TGTGCCAGCAATCCGGTTTCCGGGACGGCCTACGAGCAGTACTTC

D gene: TRBD1
J gene: TRBJ2-1
clone size: -
V gene: TRBV28
CDR3 protein: CASRTVQGAGSNEQFF
CDR3 DNA: TGTGCCAGCAGAACCGTACAGGGGGCGGGAAGTAACGAGCAGTTCTTC

D gene: TRBD1
J gene: TRBJ1-2
clone size: few
V gene: TRBV10-1
CDR3 protein: CASSESPGQGNGYTF
CDR3 DNA: TGCGCCAGCAGTGAGTCCCCGGGACAGGGTAATGGCTACACCTTC

D gene: -
J gene: TRBJ1-5
clone size: -
V gene: TRBV6-1
CDR3 protein: CASSPQGKWSNQPHHF
CDR3 DNA: TGTGCCAGCAGCCCCCAAGGGAAATGGAGCAATCAGCCCCATCATTTT

D gene: -
J gene: TRBJ1-1
clone size: -
V gene: TRBV7-9
CDR3 protein: CASSGATGIQVAFF
CDR3 DNA: TGTGCCAGCAGCGGGGCAACGGGGATTCAAGTAGCTTTCTTT

D gene: TRBD1
J gene: TRBJ2-1
clone size: -
V gene: TRBV24-1
CDR3 protein: CATSDTGTGASEQFF
CDR3 DNA: TGTGCCACCAGTGACACCGGGACAGGGGCGAGTGAGCAGTTCTTC

D gene: TRBD2
J gene: TRBJ2-1
clone size: -
V gene: TRBV20-1
CDR3 protein: CSARESGLAGGLYNEQFF
CDR3 DNA: TGCAGTGCTAGAGAATCGGGACTAGCGGGGGGGCTCTACAATGAGCAGTTCTTC

D gene: TRBD2
J gene: TRBJ2-7
clone size: few
V gene: TRBV6-6
CDR3 protein: CASSYSPSGSLEQYF
CDR3 DNA: TGTGCCAGCAGTTACTCGCCCAGCGGGAGTCTCGAGCAGTACTTC

D gene: -
J gene: TRBJ2-2
clone size: -
V gene: TRBV11-2
CDR3 protein: CASSVLRTGELFF
CDR3 DNA: TGTGCCAGCAGCGTATTGAGAACCGGGGAGCTGTTTTTT

D gene: TRBD2
J gene: TRBJ2-3
clone size: few
V gene: TRBV28
CDR3 protein: CASRRGAITDTQYF
CDR3 DNA: TGTGCCAGCAGGCGGGGGGCTATCACAGATACGCAGTATTTT

D gene: -
J gene: TRBJ2-5
clone size: -
V gene: TRBV30
CDR3 protein: CAWAYGTSGETQYF
CDR3 DNA: TGTGCCTGGGCCTACGGGACATCTGGAGAGACCCAGTACTTC

D gene: TRBD2
J gene: TRBJ2-5
clone size: -
V gene: TRBV20-1
CDR3 protein: CSEGLAGGPVKKTQYF
CDR3 DNA: TGCAGTGAAGGTCTAGCGGGAGGGCCCGTGAAAAAGACCCAGTACTTC

D gene: -
J gene: TRBJ2-7
clone size: few
V gene: TRBV6-5
CDR3 protein: CASSYSLTTPYEQYF
CDR3 DNA: TGTGCCAGCAGTTACTCCCTCACGACCCCCTACGAGCAGTACTTC

D gene: TRBD1
J gene: TRBJ2-1
clone size: -
V gene: TRBV7-2
CDR3 protein: CASSQDRGREQFF
CDR3 DNA: TGTGCCAGCAGCCAGGACAGGGGGCGTGAGCAGTTCTTC

D gene: TRBD1
J gene: TRBJ1-5
clone size: -
V gene: TRBV20-1
CDR3 protein: CSAQRQGEYQPQHF
CDR3 DNA: TGCAGTGCCCAAAGACAGGGCGAATATCAGCCCCAGCATTTT

D gene: TRBD1
J gene: TRBJ2-7
clone size: few
V gene: TRBV27
CDR3 protein: CASRSSTGDYEQYF
CDR3 DNA: TGTGCCAGCAGGTCTTCGACAGGGGACTACGAGCAGTACTTC

D gene: -
J gene: TRBJ2-7
clone size: few
V gene: TRBV16
CDR3 protein: CASSQTSSYEQYF
CDR3 DNA: TGTGCCAGCAGCCAGACCAGCTCCTACGAGCAGTACTTC

D gene: -
J gene: TRBJ2-1
clone size: -
V gene: TRBV7-3
CDR3 protein: CASSNGGATYNEQFF
CDR3 DNA: TGTGCCAGCAGCAACGGCGGGGCCACCTACAATGAGCAGTTCTTC

D gene: -
J gene: TRBJ2-3
clone size: -
V gene: TRBV7-3
CDR3 protein: CASSLRRPDTQYF
CDR3 DNA: TGTGCCAGCAGCTTAAGGAGGCCAGATACGCAGTATTTT

D gene: -
J gene: TRBJ2-7
clone size: -
V gene: TRBV28
CDR3 protein: CASSPAQGGYEQYF
CDR3 DNA: TGTGCCAGCAGTCCAGCCCAGGGTGGCTACGAGCAGTACTTC

D gene: -
J gene: TRBJ1-2
clone size: few
V gene: TRBV28
CDR3 protein: CASSSGGVSGAYGYTF
CDR3 DNA: TGTGCCAGCAGCTCCGGCGGGGTTTCTGGGGCCTATGGCTACACCTTC

D gene: TRBD1
J gene: TRBJ1-4
clone size: -
V gene: TRBV7-2
CDR3 protein: CASSPWTGYEKLFF
CDR3 DNA: TGTGCCAGCAGCCCATGGACAGGCTATGAAAAACTGTTTTTT

D gene: -
J gene: TRBJ1-1
clone size: -
V gene: TRBV5-6
CDR3 protein: CASSLEVGHLNTEAFF
CDR3 DNA: TGTGCCAGCAGCTTGGAAGTAGGGCACCTGAACACTGAAGCTTTCTTT

D gene: -
J gene: TRBJ2-3
clone size: few
V gene: TRBV24-1
CDR3 protein: CATSWGRRTDTQYF
CDR3 DNA: TGTGCCACCAGTTGGGGCCGCCGCACAGATACGCAGTATTTT

D gene: -
J gene: TRBJ2-7
clone size: large
V gene: TRBV27
CDR3 protein: CASSLLDRLGEQYF
CDR3 DNA: TGTGCCAGCAGTTTATTGGATCGGTTGGGCGAGCAGTACTTC

D gene: -
J gene: TRBJ2-3
clone size: few
V gene: TRBV7-9
CDR3 protein: CASSLEGEKQYF
CDR3 DNA: TGTGCCAGCAGCTTAGAGGGGGAAAAGCAGTATTTT

D gene: TRBD2
J gene: TRBJ2-3
clone size: -
V gene: TRBV28
CDR3 protein: CASRPEVLAGGADTQYF
CDR3 DNA: TGTGCCAGCAGACCGGAGGTCCTAGCGGGAGGGGCAGATACGCAGTATTTT

D gene: -
J gene: TRBJ2-7
clone size: -
V gene: TRBV7-9
CDR3 protein: CASSFGAGATYEQYF
CDR3 DNA: TGTGCCAGCAGCTTCGGGGCAGGGGCCACCTACGAGCAGTACTTC

D gene: TRBD2
J gene: TRBJ2-1
clone size: -
V gene: TRBV11-2
CDR3 protein: CASSRRTSGEFNEQFF
CDR3 DNA: TGTGCCAGCAGCCGACGGACTAGCGGAGAATTCAATGAGCAGTTCTTC

D gene: -
J gene: TRBJ2-3
clone size: -
V gene: TRBV2
CDR3 protein: CASRKGLVVSDTQYF
CDR3 DNA: TGTGCCAGCAGGAAGGGGTTGGTGGTTTCAGATACGCAGTATTTT

D gene: TRBD2
J gene: TRBJ2-5
clone size: -
V gene: TRBV5-1
CDR3 protein: CASSSRLAGGIKETQYF
CDR3 DNA: TGCGCCAGCAGCTCCAGACTAGCGGGAGGGATTAAAGAGACCCAGTACTTC

D gene: TRBD1
J gene: TRBJ2-7
clone size: few
V gene: TRBV6-5
CDR3 protein: CASSSPGQGKYEQYF
CDR3 DNA: TGTGCCAGCAGTTCCCCGGGACAGGGGAAATACGAGCAGTACTTC

D gene: TRBD1
J gene: TRBJ1-1
clone size: many
V gene: TRBV6-6
CDR3 protein: CASSYSTPGGEAFF
CDR3 DNA: TGTGCCAGCAGTTACTCGACCCCAGGGGGTGAAGCTTTCTTT

D gene: -
J gene: TRBJ1-1
clone size: -
V gene: TRBV12-5
CDR3 protein: CASGDNTEAFF
CDR3 DNA: TGTGCTAGTGGTGACAACACTGAAGCTTTTTTT

D gene: -
J gene: TRBJ2-7
clone size: -
V gene: TRBV15
CDR3 protein: CATSSPEGVHYEQYF
CDR3 DNA: TGTGCCACCAGCAGCCCAGAGGGGGTCCACTACGAGCAGTACTTC

D gene: TRBD1
J gene: TRBJ1-2
clone size: -
V gene: TRBV12-3/TRBV12-4
CDR3 protein: CASSFFSPRDSPANYGYTF
CDR3 DNA: TGTGCCAGCAGTTTCTTCTCTCCCCGGGACAGCCCAGCTAACTATGGCTACACCTTC

D gene: TRBD1
J gene: TRBJ1-2
clone size: -
V gene: TRBV6-1
CDR3 protein: CAINHPDRVYGYTF
CDR3 DNA: TGTGCCATCAACCACCCCGACAGGGTCTATGGCTACACCTTC

D gene: -
J gene: TRBJ1-1
clone size: few
V gene: TRBV28
CDR3 protein: CASSSPGGRDTEAFF
CDR3 DNA: TGTGCCAGCAGCTCCCCCGGCGGTAGGGACACTGAAGCTTTCTTT

D gene: TRBD1
J gene: TRBJ2-7
clone size: few
V gene: TRBV6-2/TRBV6-3
CDR3 protein: CASSSGQGSSEQYF
CDR3 DNA: TGTGCCAGCAGTTCGGGACAGGGGAGTTCCGAGCAGTACTTC

D gene: -
J gene: TRBJ1-5
clone size: -
V gene: TRBV10-2
CDR3 protein: CASSDLGYSNQPQHF
CDR3 DNA: TGCGCCAGCAGTGATTTGGGGTATAGCAATCAGCCCCAGCATTTT

D gene: -
J gene: TRBJ2-7
clone size: few
V gene: TRBV30
CDR3 protein: CAWSEFDIEQYF
CDR3 DNA: TGTGCCTGGAGTGAATTTGATATCGAGCAGTACTTC

D gene: TRBD2
J gene: TRBJ2-3
clone size: -
V gene: TRBV20-1
CDR3 protein: CSARVPWGLSSLGHTDTQYF
CDR3 DNA: TGCAGTGCTAGAGTGCCTTGGGGACTAAGCTCCCTAGGTCACACAGATACGCAGTATTTT

D gene: -
J gene: TRBJ1-5
clone size: -
V gene: TRBV20-1
CDR3 protein: CSASFLGAQQPQHF
CDR3 DNA: TGCAGTGCTAGTTTTCTAGGGGCTCAACAGCCCCAGCATTTT

D gene: -
J gene: TRBJ2-3
clone size: few
V gene: TRBV6-1
CDR3 protein: CASSVSGRRYTTQYF
CDR3 DNA: TGTGCCAGCAGTGTATCGGGACGGAGGTACACTACGCAGTATTTT

D gene: -
J gene: TRBJ2-7
clone size: -
V gene: TRBV7-8
CDR3 protein: CASSLIARSYEQYF
CDR3 DNA: TGTGCCAGCAGCTTAATCGCACGCTCCTACGAGCAGTACTTC

D gene: -
J gene: TRBJ1-2
clone size: few
V gene: TRBV6-2/TRBV6-3
CDR3 protein: CASIHGATYGYTF
CDR3 DNA: TGTGCCAGCATCCACGGGGCCACCTATGGCTACACCTTC

D gene: TRBD1
J gene: TRBJ1-3
clone size: -
V gene: TRBV7-2
CDR3 protein: CASSWDSSGNTIYF
CDR3 DNA: TGTGCCAGCAGCTGGGACAGCTCTGGAAACACCATATATTTT